This TCR beta chain was recorded in a study of blood T cell repertoires in COVID-19. Study context: Samples of COVID-19 (acute and convalescent) were obtained from the United States, Italy and Spain. T cells, B-cell-depleted T cells, or PBMCs provided the cDNA or gDNA that served as material.

The germline V and J ends were trimmed by 6 bases and 4 bases, with 15 bases remaining between them. The CDR3 runs 15 residues. Germline lookup yields CDR1 MNHEY and CDR2 SVGAGI. This clone occurred once. Per the authors' pipeline: Amplification of reference gene primers was used by the study to estimate nucleated cell counts. Generated by immunoSEQ multiplex PCR, the TCRdb table keeps only in-frame clones and is missing some. The V and J calls and clone size were taken over from that table, and D and trimming were inferred from the DNA. The top ten clones hold 7.9% of a sample with approximately 110,000 clones, approximately 80% of them seen once.

Sequenced sample: peripheral blood. The receptor was isolated from a woman of 80 years or more with active or convalescent COVID-19. The chain joins TRBV6-5 to TRBJ1-4; no reliable D call. CDR3 DNA sequence: TGTGCCAGCAGCTCCCCTAGGTCGATTAATGAAAAACTGTTTTTT. Amino acids: CASSSPRSINEKLFF.